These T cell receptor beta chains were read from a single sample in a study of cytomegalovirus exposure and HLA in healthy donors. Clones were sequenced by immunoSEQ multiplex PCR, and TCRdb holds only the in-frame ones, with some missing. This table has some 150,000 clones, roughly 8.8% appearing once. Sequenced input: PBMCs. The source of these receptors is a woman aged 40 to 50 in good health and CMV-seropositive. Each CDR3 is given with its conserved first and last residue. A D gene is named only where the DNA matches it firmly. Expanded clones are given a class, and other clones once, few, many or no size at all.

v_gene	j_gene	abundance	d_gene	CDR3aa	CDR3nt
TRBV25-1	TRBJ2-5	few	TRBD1	CASRPPGTGQETQYF	TGTGCCAGCAGGCCTCCGGGGACAGGACAAGAGACCCAGTACTTC
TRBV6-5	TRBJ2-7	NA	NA	CASAPRTVSYEQYF	TGTGCCAGCGCCCCACGGACAGTCTCCTACGAGCAGTACTTC
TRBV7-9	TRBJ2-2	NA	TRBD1	CASSFEGARSGELFF	TGTGCCAGCAGCTTTGAGGGGGCGCGATCCGGGGAGCTGTTTTTT
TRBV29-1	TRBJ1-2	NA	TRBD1	CSVGSTRDRVYGYTF	TGCAGCGTCGGAAGTACCCGGGACAGGGTCTATGGCTACACCTTC
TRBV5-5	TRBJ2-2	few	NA	CASSSPQGGSGELFF	TGTGCCAGCAGCTCCCCACAGGGGGGGTCTGGGGAGCTGTTTTTT
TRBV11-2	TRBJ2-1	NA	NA	CASSLRDNEQFF	TGTGCCAGCAGCTTACGTGACAATGAGCAGTTCTTC
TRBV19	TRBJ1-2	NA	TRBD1	CASSTLDRVPNYGYTF	TGTGCCAGTAGTACCTTAGACAGGGTTCCTAACTATGGCTACACCTTC
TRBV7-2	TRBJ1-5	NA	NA	CASSLGTANQPQHF	TGTGCCAGCAGCTTAGGGACAGCGAATCAGCCCCAGCATTTT
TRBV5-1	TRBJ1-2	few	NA	CASSLTADGYTF	TGCGCCAGCAGCTTAACAGCCGATGGCTACACCTTC
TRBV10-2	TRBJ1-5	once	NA	CASSWDINQPQHF	TGCGCCAGCAGTTGGGACATTAATCAGCCCCAGCATTTT
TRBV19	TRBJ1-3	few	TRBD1	CASSVTGEAGNTIYF	TGTGCCAGTAGTGTAACAGGGGAAGCTGGAAACACCATATATTTT
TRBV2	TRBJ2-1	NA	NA	CASSGDTGEQFF	TGTGCCAGCAGTGGGGACACCGGTGAGCAGTTCTTC
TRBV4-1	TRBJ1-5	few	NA	CASSQGSDPSNQPQHF	TGCGCCAGCAGCCAAGGAAGCGACCCTAGCAATCAGCCCCAGCATTTT
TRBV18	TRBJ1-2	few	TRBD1	CASSTTGYGYTF	TGTGCCAGCTCAACGACAGGGTATGGCTACACCTTC
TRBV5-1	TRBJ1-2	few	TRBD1	CASRTGQEILSTF	TGCGCCAGCAGGACGGGACAGGAGATACTGAGCACCTTC
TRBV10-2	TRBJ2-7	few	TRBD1	CASRSTDRGRTHEQYF	TGCGCCAGCAGGTCGACCGACAGGGGGCGTACCCACGAGCAGTACTTC
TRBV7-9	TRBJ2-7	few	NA	CASTTIGGSEQYF	TGTGCCAGCACGACAATTGGGGGCTCCGAGCAGTACTTC
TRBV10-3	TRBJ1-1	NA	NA	CASRYGNTEAFF	TGTGCCTCACGATACGGGAACACTGAAGCTTTCTTT
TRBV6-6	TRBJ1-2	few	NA	CASTLARTVGYTF	TGTGCCAGCACCCTTGCTCGGACAGTGGGCTACACCTTC
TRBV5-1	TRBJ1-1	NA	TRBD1	CASSSMGQSNTEAFF	TGCGCCAGCAGCTCGATGGGACAGTCGAACACTGAAGCTTTCTTT
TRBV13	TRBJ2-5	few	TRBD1	CASSPSRQGPETQYF	TGTGCCAGCAGCCCCAGCCGACAGGGGCCGGAGACCCAGTACTTC
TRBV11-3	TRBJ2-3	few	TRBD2	CASSLSGGPLDTQYF	TGTGCCAGCAGCTTAAGCGGGGGGCCTCTGGATACGCAGTATTTT
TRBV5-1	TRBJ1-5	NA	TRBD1	CASSPGQGDQPQHF	TGCGCCAGCAGCCCCGGACAGGGGGATCAGCCCCAGCATTTT
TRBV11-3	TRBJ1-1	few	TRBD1	CASSLAGGAFF	TGTGCCAGCAGCTTAGCAGGGGGAGCTTTCTTT
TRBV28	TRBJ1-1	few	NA	CASSPQGRNTEAFF	TGTGCCAGCAGTCCCCAGGGCAGGAACACTGAAGCTTTCTTT
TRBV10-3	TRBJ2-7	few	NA	CAISGLTVEQYF	TGTGCCATCAGTGGATTGACAGTCGAGCAGTACTTC
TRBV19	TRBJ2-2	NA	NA	CASSRGWNTGELFF	TGTGCCAGTAGTAGAGGGTGGAACACCGGGGAGCTGTTTTTT
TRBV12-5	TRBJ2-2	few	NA	CASVLQGTGNTGELFF	TGTGCTAGTGTACTACAGGGGACTGGTAATACCGGGGAGCTGTTTTTT
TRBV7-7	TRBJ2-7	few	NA	CASSLAGQSSSYEQYF	TGTGCCAGCAGCTTAGCTGGACAGTCCAGCTCCTACGAGCAGTACTTC
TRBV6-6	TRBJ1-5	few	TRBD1	CASRNVGTGHQPQHF	TGTGCCAGCAGAAACGTCGGGACAGGTCATCAGCCCCAGCATTTT